The present T cell receptor beta chain was sequenced within a study of immune heterogeneity within non-small cell lung tumors. Across the study: The composition of the tumors was several squamous cell carcinomas, 9 to 10 non-squamous carcinomas and 1 not otherwise specified.

A first 10-cycle multiplex round used 32 V-gene and 13 J-gene primers on TCR beta CDR3. Each CDR3 protein gets one entry after TCRdb re-called the multiplex PCR reads with MiXCR. The sample lists nearly 15,000 distinct CDR3 sequences, about 31% occurring once. Remarks on this clonotype: As yet, its antigen is unknown.

Bulk tumor genomic DNA constituted the template, at approximately 600 ng per sample. Each primary tumor yielded several biopsies, collected far apart from one another at surgery. Newly diagnosed with untreated non-small cell lung cancer, the patients underwent curative surgery. The donor pool consisted of newly diagnosed non-small cell lung cancer patients who were having surgery with curative intent. Whole-study results and caveats: Individual patients' high-frequency T-cell receptor beta clonotypes were largely distinct from one another.

The specimen sequenced was lung tumor tissue. This TCR derives from a woman aged 45-59 years with non-small cell lung cancer.

In nucleotides, the CDR3 is TGCGCCAGCAGCCAGGCCCGTCAGGGGTGGGGGACCCAGTACTTC. It translates to CASSQARQGWGTQYF. This sequence joins TRBV4-1 and TRBJ2-5, with TRBD1 as a possible D gene (6 bases). Trimming shortened V by 3 bases and J by 7 bases, and 18 bases separated the two germline ends. CDR1 is MGHRA and CDR2 is YSYEKL in the germline V gene. This CDR3 has 15 residues.